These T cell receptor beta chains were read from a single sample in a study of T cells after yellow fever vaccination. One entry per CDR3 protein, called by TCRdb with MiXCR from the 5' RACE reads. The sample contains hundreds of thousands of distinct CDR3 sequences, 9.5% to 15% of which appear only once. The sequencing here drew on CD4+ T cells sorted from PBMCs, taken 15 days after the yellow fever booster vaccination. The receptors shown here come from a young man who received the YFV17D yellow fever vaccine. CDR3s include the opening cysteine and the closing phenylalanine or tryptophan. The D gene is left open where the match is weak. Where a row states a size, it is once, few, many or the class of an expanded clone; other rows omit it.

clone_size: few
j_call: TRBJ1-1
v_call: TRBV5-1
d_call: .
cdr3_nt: TGCGCCAGCAGCCCCCAGTTGGCGGGGAACACTGAAGCTTTCTTT
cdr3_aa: CASSPQLAGNTEAFF

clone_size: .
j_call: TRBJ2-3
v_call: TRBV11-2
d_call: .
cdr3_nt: TGTGCCAGCAGCACAAACAGGAATACGCAGTATTTT
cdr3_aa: CASSTNRNTQYF

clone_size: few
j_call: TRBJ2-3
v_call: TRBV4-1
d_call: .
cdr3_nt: TGCGCCAGCAGCCCCGTAGCCCGGGGCGGGGGCACAGATACGCAGTATTTT
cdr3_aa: CASSPVARGGGTDTQYF

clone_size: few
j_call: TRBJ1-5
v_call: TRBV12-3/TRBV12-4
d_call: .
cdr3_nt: TGTGCCAGCGGTGAGGGCCGAGAGCCCCAGCATTTT
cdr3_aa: CASGEGREPQHF

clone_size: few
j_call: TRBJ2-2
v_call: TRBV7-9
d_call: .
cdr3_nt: TGTGCCAGCAGCCGTAGCGGTGCGGAGCTGTTTTTT
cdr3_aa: CASSRSGAELFF

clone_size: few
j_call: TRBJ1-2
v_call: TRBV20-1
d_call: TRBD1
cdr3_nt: TGCAGTGCTCTATCAGACAGGGGCTATGGCTACACCTTC
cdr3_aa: CSALSDRGYGYTF

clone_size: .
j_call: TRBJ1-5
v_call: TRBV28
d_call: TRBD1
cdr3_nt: TGTGCCAGCAGTTCCCCCTCCGGGACAGGGTATCAGCCCCAGCATTTT
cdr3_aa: CASSSPSGTGYQPQHF

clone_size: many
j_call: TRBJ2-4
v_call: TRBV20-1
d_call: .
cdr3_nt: TGCAGTACCCCTCCAGGCATAGCCAAAAACATTCAGTACTTC
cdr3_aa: CSTPPGIAKNIQYF

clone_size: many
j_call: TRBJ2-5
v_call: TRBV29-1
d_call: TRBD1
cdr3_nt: TGCAGCGTCTGGACAGGGGCTGAGACCCAGTACTTC
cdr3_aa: CSVWTGAETQYF

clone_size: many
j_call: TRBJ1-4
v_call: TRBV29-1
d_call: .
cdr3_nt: TGCAGCGTTGGAGGGGTTGGGGAAAAACTGTTTTTT
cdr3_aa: CSVGGVGEKLFF